The rows below give T cell receptor beta chains drawn from one sample of a study of identical twins. TCRdb redid the calling of the 5' RACE reads with MiXCR, one entry per CDR3 protein. The table shows under 350,000 distinct CDR3 sequences, with 7.5% to 9.5% occurring only once. These records were also assigned to another study, of yellow fever vaccine responses in identical twins.

The source material was CD8+ T cells sorted from blood. All receptors derive from a woman younger than 35 in good health. Each CDR3 is given with its conserved first and last residue. The order of the fields is clone size, V gene, J gene, D gene, CDR3 protein, CDR3 DNA. A D gene is named only where the DNA matches it firmly. Some rows have no size entry. The others give once, few or many, or a class for an expanded clone.

clone size: NA; V gene: TRBV29-1; J gene: TRBJ2-7; D gene: TRBD1; CDR3 protein: CSVEVLDRDYEQYF; CDR3 DNA: TGCAGCGTTGAAGTTTTAGACAGGGACTACGAGCAGTACTTC
clone size: many; V gene: TRBV6-4; J gene: TRBJ2-3; D gene: TRBD2; CDR3 protein: CASSDGQGEREGRGDTQYF; CDR3 DNA: TGTGCCAGCAGTGACGGACAGGGCGAGCGGGAGGGCCGCGGAGATACGCAGTATTTT
clone size: NA; V gene: TRBV7-7; J gene: TRBJ2-3; D gene: NA; CDR3 protein: CASSSGLANTDTQYF; CDR3 DNA: TGTGCTAGCAGCTCGGGACTGGCAAACACAGATACGCAGTATTTT
clone size: NA; V gene: TRBV5-1; J gene: TRBJ2-7; D gene: TRBD1; CDR3 protein: CASSTGQGAAEQYF; CDR3 DNA: TGCGCCAGCAGCACCGGACAGGGGGCGGCCGAGCAGTACTTC
clone size: few; V gene: TRBV7-9; J gene: TRBJ2-7; D gene: TRBD1; CDR3 protein: CASSSGGLYEQYF; CDR3 DNA: TGTGCCAGCAGCTCAGGGGGCCTTTACGAGCAGTACTTC
clone size: NA; V gene: TRBV30; J gene: TRBJ1-2; D gene: TRBD1; CDR3 protein: CAWSGEDRRANYGYTF; CDR3 DNA: TGTGCCTGGAGTGGAGAGGACAGGAGAGCTAACTATGGCTACACCTTC
clone size: many; V gene: TRBV3-1; J gene: TRBJ2-2; D gene: NA; CDR3 protein: CASSPPLGAAGELFF; CDR3 DNA: TGTGCCAGCAGCCCTCCGCTGGGGGCCGCCGGGGAGCTGTTTTTT
clone size: many; V gene: TRBV7-9; J gene: TRBJ2-3; D gene: TRBD1; CDR3 protein: CASSLGGDRGYF; CDR3 DNA: TGTGCCAGCAGCTTAGGAGGGGACAGGGGGTATTTT
clone size: NA; V gene: TRBV7-9; J gene: TRBJ1-6; D gene: NA; CDR3 protein: CASSLASGGDNSPLHF; CDR3 DNA: TGTGCCAGCAGCTTAGCTTCCGGGGGTGATAATTCACCCCTCCACTTT
clone size: NA; V gene: TRBV2; J gene: TRBJ1-4; D gene: TRBD1; CDR3 protein: CASELDRGREKLFF; CDR3 DNA: TGTGCCAGCGAATTGGACAGGGGGCGAGAAAAACTGTTTTTT